The sequence of this T cell receptor (beta chain) was determined in a study of cytomegalovirus exposure and HLA in healthy donors. General observations from the study: Looking again later, the authors saw that most CMV-associated TCR beta chains seemed HLA-restricted.

About this clone itself: What it binds is not known.

Trimming removed 0 bases from V and 0 bases from J, with 9 bases in between. The CDR3 has 16 residues. Germline-derived CDR1 and CDR2 are MNHEY and SMNVEV (reference sequence). PCR used 60 Vbeta primers and 13 Jbeta primers. Only in-frame clones appear in the TCRdb table, and some are missing; sequencing was by immunoSEQ multiplex PCR. The sample records some 100,000 clones, roughly 74% being singletons. Sequenced sample: PBMCs. This clonotype was sampled from a woman aged 40-49 years in good health and CMV-seronegative. The J gene is TRBJ2-1, the V gene TRBV27; unclear D gene. CDR3 in DNA: TGTGCCAGCAGTTTATCCCACAAATCCTCCTACAATGAGCAGTTCTTC. Translation: CASSLSHKSSYNEQFF.